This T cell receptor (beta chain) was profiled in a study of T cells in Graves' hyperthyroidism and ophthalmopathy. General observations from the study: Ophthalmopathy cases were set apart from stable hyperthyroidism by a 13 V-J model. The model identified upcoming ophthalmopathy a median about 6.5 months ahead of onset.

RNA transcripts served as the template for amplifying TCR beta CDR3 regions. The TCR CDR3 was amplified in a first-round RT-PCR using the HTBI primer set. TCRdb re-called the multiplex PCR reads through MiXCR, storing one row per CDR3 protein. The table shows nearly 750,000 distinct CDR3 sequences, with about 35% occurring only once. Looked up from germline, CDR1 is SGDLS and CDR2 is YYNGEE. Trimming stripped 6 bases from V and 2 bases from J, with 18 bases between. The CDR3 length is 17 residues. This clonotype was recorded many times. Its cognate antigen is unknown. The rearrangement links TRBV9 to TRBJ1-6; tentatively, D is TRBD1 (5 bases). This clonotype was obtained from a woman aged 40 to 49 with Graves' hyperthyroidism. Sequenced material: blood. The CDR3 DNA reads TGTGCCAGCACCCGCGGAGGGACGGGGGCCTATAATTCACCCCTCCACTTT. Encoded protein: CASTRGGTGAYNSPLHF. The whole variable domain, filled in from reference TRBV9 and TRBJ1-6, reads DSGVTQTPKHLITATGQRVTLRCSPRSGDLSVYWYQQSLDQGLQFLIQYYNGEERAKGNILERFSAQQFPDLHSELNLSSLELGDSALYFCASTRGGTGAYNSPLHFGNGTRLTVT.